This T cell receptor (beta chain) was retrieved from a study of OX40 agonist ivuxolimab in advanced cancers. Study context: Patients were dosed intravenously with ivuxolimab at 0.01 to 10 mg/kg every 2 weeks. Prior anti-PD-1, anti-PD-L1 or anti-CTLA-4 therapy was allowed; approximately 40% had some. Whole-study findings and limits: Clonal expansion was among the lowest in partial responders at 0.1-3.0 mg/kg, especially CD8+.

This clone has just one count. The antigen remains unidentified. V lost 3 bases, J lost 3 bases, and 9 bases lay in between. Germline V lookup: CDR1 MNHEY, CDR2 SMNVEV (reference sequence). This CDR3 region has 14 residues. Sequencing used immunoSEQ multiplex PCR; TCRdb keeps in-frame clones, though not all of them. This table holds approximately 20,000 clones, 65% to 85% found once. This sequence originates from an adult with an advanced solid tumor such as melanoma, head and neck, liver or kidney cancer. Material: CD4+ or CD8+ T cells sorted from blood, obtained in a trial of the OX40 agonist ivuxolimab. The chain couples TRBV27 to TRBJ1-5; D call uncertain. The CDR3: CASSLVGHNQPQHF. The CDR3, as DNA: TGTGCCAGCAGTTTGGTAGGGCACAATCAGCCCCAGCATTTT.